This T cell receptor beta chain emerged from a study of blood T cell repertoires in COVID-19. Study-wide background: COVID-19 samples from acute and convalescent phases originated in the United States, Italy and Spain.

As processed by the authors: Reference gene primer amplification gave estimated nucleated cell counts. Generated by immunoSEQ multiplex PCR, the TCRdb table keeps only in-frame clones and is missing some. The D gene and trimming were derived from the DNA, and the V and J assignments and clone size from that table. This table has fewer than 65,000 clones, 91% appearing once. This clone was observed a single time. Input material: peripheral blood. This TCR was recovered from a woman aged 55-70 years with active or convalescent COVID-19.

Written as DNA, the CDR3 is TGTGCCAGCTCACCACCGGTACAACAGAACACTGAAGCTTTCTTT. It yields the protein CASSPPVQQNTEAFF. The chain employs TRBV18 and TRBJ1-1; the D is unclear. The ends were cut back, 0 bases at V and 1 base at J, with 9 bases in the middle. The CDR3 loop spans 15 amino acids. From germline, CDR1 is KGHSH and CDR2 LQKENI.